The entry below gives a single T cell receptor beta chain sequence along with its context. The data derive from a study of shared clonotypes between healthy human individuals. Germline values: CDR1 MNHNY, CDR2 SVGAGI (reference sequence). The CDR3 runs to 15 residues. Trimming stripped 0 bases from V and 0 bases from J, with 8 bases between. Sequencing used immunoSEQ multiplex PCR; TCRdb keeps in-frame clones, though not all of them. The sample contains 1.6 million or so clones, about 98.5% of which appear only once. The chain links TRBV6-6 to TRBJ1-2, with D tentatively TRBD1 (5 bases). The clonotype was recovered from a man aged 30 to 39 in good health. What was sequenced was naive CD4+ T cells sorted from blood. Subset reported: CD45RA+ positively selected. CDR3 bases: TGTGCCAGCAGTTACTCAGGGGTAGCTAACTATGGCTACACCTTC. It yields the protein CASSYSGVANYGYTF.